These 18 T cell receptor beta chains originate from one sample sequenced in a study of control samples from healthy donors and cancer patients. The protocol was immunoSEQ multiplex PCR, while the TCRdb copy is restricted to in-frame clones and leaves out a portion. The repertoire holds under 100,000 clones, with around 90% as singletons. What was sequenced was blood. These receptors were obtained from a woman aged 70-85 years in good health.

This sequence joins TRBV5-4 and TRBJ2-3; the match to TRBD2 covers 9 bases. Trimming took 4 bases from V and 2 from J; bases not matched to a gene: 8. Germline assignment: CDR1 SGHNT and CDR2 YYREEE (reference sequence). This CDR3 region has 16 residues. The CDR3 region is CASSLKREDNTDTQYF. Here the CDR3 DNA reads TGTGCCAGCAGCCTTAAGCGGGAGGACAACACAGATACGCAGTATTTT.

This chain's CDR3 is CASSRNNEQFF. In DNA, the CDR3 is TGTGCCAGCAGCCGTAACAATGAGCAGTTCTTC. This chain connects TRBV5-6 to TRBJ2-1, with D unclear. In germline, CDR1 is SGHDT, CDR2 YYEEEE. With 4 bases removed from V and 5 bases from J, the gap between germline ends came to 4 bases. The CDR3 loop spans 11 amino acids. The whole variable domain, filled in from reference TRBV5-6 and TRBJ2-1, reads DAGVTQSPTHLIKTRGQQVTLRCSPKSGHDTVSWYQQALGQGPQFIFQYYEEEERQRGNFPDRFSGHQFPNYSSELNVNALLLGDSALYLCASSRNNEQFFGPGTRLTVL.

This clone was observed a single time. In nucleotides, the CDR3 is TGTGCCAGCAGTTACCGCTCCAGGACTAGCGGCAATGAGCAGTTCTTC. It translates to CASSYRSRTSGNEQFF. The chain uses TRBV6-5 and TRBJ2-1, with 10 bases aligning to TRBD2. CDR3 length: 16 amino acids. V dropped 2 bases and J dropped 6; count of bases not matched to a gene: 7. The germline V gene encodes CDR1 MNHEY and CDR2 SVGAGI.

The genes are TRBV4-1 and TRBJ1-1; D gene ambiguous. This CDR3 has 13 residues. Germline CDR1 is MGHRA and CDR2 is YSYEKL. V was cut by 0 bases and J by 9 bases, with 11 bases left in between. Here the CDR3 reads CASSQDPNRQAFF. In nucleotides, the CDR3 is TGCGCCAGCAGCCAAGATCCGAATAGACAAGCTTTCTTT.

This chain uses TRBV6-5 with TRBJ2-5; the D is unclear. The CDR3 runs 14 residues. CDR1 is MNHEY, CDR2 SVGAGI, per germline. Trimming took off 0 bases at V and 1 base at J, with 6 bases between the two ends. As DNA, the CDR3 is TGTGCCAGCAGTTACTCGAAGAGCCAAGAGACCCAGTACTTC. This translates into CASSYSKSQETQYF.

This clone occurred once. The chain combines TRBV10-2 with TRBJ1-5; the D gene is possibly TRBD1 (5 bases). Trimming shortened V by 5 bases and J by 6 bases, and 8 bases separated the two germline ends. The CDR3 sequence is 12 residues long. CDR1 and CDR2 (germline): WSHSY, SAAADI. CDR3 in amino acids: CASSKRGQPQHF. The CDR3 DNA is TGCGCCAGCAGTAAGAGGGGTCAGCCCCAGCATTTT.

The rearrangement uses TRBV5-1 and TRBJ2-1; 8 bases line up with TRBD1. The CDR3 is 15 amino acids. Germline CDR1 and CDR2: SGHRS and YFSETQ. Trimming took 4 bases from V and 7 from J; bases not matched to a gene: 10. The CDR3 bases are TGCGCCAGCAGCCTAGGACAGGGTTCATGGAATGAGCAGTTCTTC. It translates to CASSLGQGSWNEQFF.

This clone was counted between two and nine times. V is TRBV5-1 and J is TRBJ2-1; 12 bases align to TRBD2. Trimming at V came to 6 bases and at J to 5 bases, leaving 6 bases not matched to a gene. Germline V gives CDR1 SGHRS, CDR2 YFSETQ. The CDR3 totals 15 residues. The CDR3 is CASTILAGGNNEQFF. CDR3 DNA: TGCGCCAGCACGATACTAGCGGGGGGTAACAATGAGCAGTTCTTC. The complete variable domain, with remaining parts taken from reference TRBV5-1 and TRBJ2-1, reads KAGVTQTPRYLIKTRGQQVTLSCSPISGHRSVSWYQQTPGQGLQFLFEYFSETQRNKGNFPGRFSGRQFSNSRSEMNVSTLELGDSALYLCASTILAGGNNEQFFGPGTRLTVL.

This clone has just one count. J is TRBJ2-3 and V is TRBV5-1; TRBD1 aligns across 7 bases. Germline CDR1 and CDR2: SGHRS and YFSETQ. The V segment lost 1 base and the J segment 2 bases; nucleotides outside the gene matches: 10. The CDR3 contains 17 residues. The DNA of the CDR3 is TGCGCCAGCAGCTTGATCCCAGGACAGGCCTCCACAGATACGCAGTATTTT. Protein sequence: CASSLIPGQASTDTQYF.

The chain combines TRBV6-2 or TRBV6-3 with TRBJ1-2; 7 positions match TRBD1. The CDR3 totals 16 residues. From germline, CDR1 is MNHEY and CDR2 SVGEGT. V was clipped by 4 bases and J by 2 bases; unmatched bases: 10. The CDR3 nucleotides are TGTGCCAGCAGTTGGACCGGGACAGAATTAAACTATGGCTACACCTTC. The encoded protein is CASSWTGTELNYGYTF.

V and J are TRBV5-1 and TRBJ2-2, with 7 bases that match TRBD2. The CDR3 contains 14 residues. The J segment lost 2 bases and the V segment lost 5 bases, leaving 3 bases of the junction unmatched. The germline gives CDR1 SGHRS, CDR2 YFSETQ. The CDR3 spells CASRPSGNTGELFF. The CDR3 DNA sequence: TGCGCCAGCAGGCCTAGCGGAAACACCGGGGAGCTGTTTTTT.

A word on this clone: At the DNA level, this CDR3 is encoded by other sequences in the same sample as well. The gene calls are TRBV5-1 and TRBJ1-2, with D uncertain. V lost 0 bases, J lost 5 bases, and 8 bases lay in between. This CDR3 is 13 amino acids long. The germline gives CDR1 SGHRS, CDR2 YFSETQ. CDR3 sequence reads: CASSLADGYGYTF. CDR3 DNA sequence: TGCGCCAGCAGCTTGGCCGATGGATATGGCTACACCTTC.

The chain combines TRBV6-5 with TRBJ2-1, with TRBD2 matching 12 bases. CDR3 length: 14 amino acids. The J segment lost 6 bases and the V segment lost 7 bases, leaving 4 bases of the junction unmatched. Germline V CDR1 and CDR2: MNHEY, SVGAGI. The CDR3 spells CASTLAGGVNEQFF. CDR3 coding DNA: TGTGCCAGCACTCTAGCGGGAGGGGTCAATGAGCAGTTCTTC.

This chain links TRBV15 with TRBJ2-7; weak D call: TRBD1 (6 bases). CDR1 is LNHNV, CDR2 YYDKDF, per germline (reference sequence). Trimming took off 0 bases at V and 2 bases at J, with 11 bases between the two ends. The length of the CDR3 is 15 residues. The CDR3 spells CATSRDPTGTYEQYF. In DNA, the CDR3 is TGTGCCACCAGCAGAGATCCAACAGGGACCTACGAGCAGTACTTC.

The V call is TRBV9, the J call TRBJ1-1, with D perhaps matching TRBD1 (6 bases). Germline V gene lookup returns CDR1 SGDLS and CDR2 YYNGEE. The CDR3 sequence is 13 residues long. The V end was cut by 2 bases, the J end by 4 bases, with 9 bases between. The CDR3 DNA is TGTGCCAGCAGCGTGGGGGGGCCCACTGAAGCTTTCTTT. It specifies CASSVGGPTEAFF.

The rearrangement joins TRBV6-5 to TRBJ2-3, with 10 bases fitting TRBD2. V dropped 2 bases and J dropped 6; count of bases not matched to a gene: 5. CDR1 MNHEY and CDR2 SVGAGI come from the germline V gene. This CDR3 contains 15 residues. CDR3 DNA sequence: TGTGCCAGCAGTTACCCGAGCGGGGGGGTTGATACGCAGTATTTT. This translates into CASSYPSGGVDTQYF.

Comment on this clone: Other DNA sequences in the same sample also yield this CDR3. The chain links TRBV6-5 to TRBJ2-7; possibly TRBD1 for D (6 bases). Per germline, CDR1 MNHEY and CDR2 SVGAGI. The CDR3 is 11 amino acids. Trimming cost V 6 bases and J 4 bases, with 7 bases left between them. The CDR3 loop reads CASRDSYEQYF. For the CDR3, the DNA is TGTGCCAGCAGGGACAGTTACGAGCAGTACTTC.

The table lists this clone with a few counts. The CDR3 bases are TGTGCCAGTAGTGACGGAGTCTCCCGGGACATTCAGTACTTC. Translating it yields CASSDGVSRDIQYF. The rearrangement links TRBV19 to TRBJ2-4; the D is unclear. The V end was cut by 5 bases, the J end by 8 bases, with 16 bases between. The CDR3 runs 14 residues. Germline V gene lookup returns CDR1 LNHDA and CDR2 SQIVND (reference sequence).